A single sample is the source of the 15 T cell receptor beta chains below, sequenced in a study of blood T cell repertoires in COVID-19. The data were produced by immunoSEQ multiplex PCR, yet TCRdb's version contains in-frame clones alone and is incomplete. The sample lists about 170,000 clones, roughly four fifths seen once, with about 11% in the top ten. Sequencing was carried out using peripheral blood. These receptors were collected from a man in his 70s with active or convalescent COVID-19.

This chain uses TRBV19 with TRBJ2-3; the D gene is possibly TRBD1 (7 bases). Trimming pared 8 bases from V and 6 bases from J, leaving 18 bases between. This CDR3 region has 14 residues. Germline CDR1 reads LNHDA; CDR2 reads SQIVND (reference sequence). CDR3 in DNA: TGTGCCAGTGGGGCTAGGCCAGGGGGGGATACGCAGTATTTT. Protein: CASGARPGGDTQYF. Looking up the rest from reference TRBV19 and TRBJ2-3 gives the full variable domain: DGGITQSPKYLFRKEGQNVTLSCEQNLNHDAMYWYRQDPGQGLRLIYYSQIVNDFQKGDIAEGYSVSREKKESFPLTVTSAQKNPTAFYLCASGARPGGDTQYFGPGTRLTVL.

This chain joins TRBV10-3 and TRBJ2-7, with TRBD1 identical over 9 bases. The CDR3 sequence is 16 residues long. The germline gives CDR1 ENHRY, CDR2 SYGVKD. Trimming cost V 4 bases and J 5 bases; bases outside gene matches: 12. CDR3 coding DNA: TGTGCCATCAGTGCCCCGTTAGGGACAGGGAAGAACGAGCAGTACTTC. Its translation is CAISAPLGTGKNEQYF.

This rearrangement joins TRBV6-6 to TRBJ2-7; D call uncertain. V was cut by 6 bases and J by 4 bases, with 13 bases left in between. The length of the CDR3 is 13 residues. Germline lookup yields CDR1 MNHNY and CDR2 SVGAGI (reference sequence). CDR3 sequence: CASRSPGQYEQYF. For the CDR3, the DNA is TGTGCCAGCAGGTCCCCAGGCCAGTACGAGCAGTACTTC.

This clone came up a few times. J is TRBJ2-7 and V is TRBV19, with a tentative D call TRBD2 (7 bases). The germline V gene has CDR1 LNHDA and CDR2 SQIVND (reference sequence). CDR3 length equals 14 residues. V lost 9 bases and J lost 4, with 19 bases in between. DNA for the CDR3: TGTGCCAGCTCTCGGGCAGGGGAGGGATACGAGCAGTACTTC. It encodes CASSRAGEGYEQYF.

The chain carries TRBV18 and TRBJ2-3; 7 bases are shared with TRBD1. Germline values: CDR1 KGHSH, CDR2 LQKENI. The junction had 19 bases not matched to a gene; V was cut back by 4 bases and J by 0 bases. The CDR3 is 20 amino acids. This CDR3 reads CASSRYPTGEYSHSTDTQYF. The CDR3, as DNA: TGTGCCAGCTCACGATACCCCACAGGGGAATACTCCCATAGCACAGATACGCAGTATTTT.

The J gene is TRBJ1-1, the V gene TRBV18, with 8 bases that match TRBD1. Germline V gene data show CDR1 as KGHSH and CDR2 as LQKENI. V lost 2 bases, J lost 1 base, and 6 bases stayed unmatched. This CDR3 spans 16 amino acids. CDR3 protein: CASSPGQGGGNTEAFF. DNA of the CDR3: TGTGCCAGCTCACCAGGACAGGGTGGAGGGAACACTGAAGCTTTCTTT.

The rearrangement uses TRBV6-6 and TRBJ1-1, with 8 nucleotides matching TRBD1. The germline V gene encodes CDR1 MNHNY and CDR2 SVGAGI (reference sequence). The CDR3 covers 15 residues. V lost 5 bases, J lost 5 bases, and 10 bases stayed unmatched. Here the CDR3 DNA reads TGTGCCAGCAGTCCGATCGGACAGGGCGGGACTGAAGCTTTCTTT. Its translation: CASSPIGQGGTEAFF.

This clone was observed a few times. CDR3 DNA sequence: TGTGCCAGCAGTTTAGGTGACAGGAGGAAAGATACGCAGTATTTT. Protein: CASSLGDRRKDTQYF. The V gene is TRBV27, the J gene TRBJ2-3; weak D call: TRBD1 (6 bases). There are 15 residues in the CDR3. Germline CDR1 reads MNHEY; CDR2 reads SMNVEV (reference sequence). Trimming took 2 bases from V and 5 from J, leaving 14 bases between them.

The table lists this clone with a count of one. The genes are TRBV10-3 and TRBJ2-1; D is possibly TRBD2 (5 bases). Germline lookup yields CDR1 ENHRY and CDR2 SYGVKD. V gave up 10 bases and J gave up 5 bases, with 18 bases separating them. The CDR3 is made up of 14 amino acids. The CDR3 region is CATLGVASNNEQFF. The CDR3 coding sequence is TGTGCCACCCTCGGGGTAGCGTCAAACAATGAGCAGTTCTTC.

This clone was picked up a small number of times. This chain connects TRBV6-5 to TRBJ1-1; tentative D call: TRBD1 (5 bases). The CDR3 spans 16 residues. The V and J ends lost 0 bases and 2 bases respectively, with 13 bases between them. In germline, CDR1 is MNHEY, CDR2 SVGAGI. DNA for the CDR3: TGTGCCAGCAGTTACTCTGTAACCAGGGATAACACTGAAGCTTTCTTT. Translating it yields CASSYSVTRDNTEAFF.

The rearrangement links TRBV2 to TRBJ2-3, with D perhaps matching TRBD2 (6 bases). V was cut by 0 bases and J by 2 bases, with 15 bases left in between. The CDR3 has 17 amino acids. From germline, CDR1 is SNHLY and CDR2 FYNNEI. DNA for the CDR3: TGTGCCAGCAGTGAAGCGCTTTGGCGGGGAAACACAGATACGCAGTATTTT. It codes for CASSEALWRGNTDTQYF.

This clone was counted once. The CDR3 is CASRSPQGRDQPQHF. CDR3 in DNA: TGTGCCAGCAGGTCGCCACAGGGAAGGGATCAGCCCCAGCATTTT. V is TRBV6-6 and J is TRBJ1-5; weak D call: TRBD1 (6 bases). The length of the CDR3 is 15 residues. Trimming removed 6 bases from V and 5 bases from J, with 17 bases in between. Germline V lookup: CDR1 MNHNY, CDR2 SVGAGI (reference sequence).

V and J are TRBV11-2 and TRBJ2-7, with D possibly TRBD1 on 6 matching bases. V gave up 5 bases and J gave up 5 bases, with 16 bases separating them. Germline V gene lookup returns CDR1 SGHAT and CDR2 FQNNGV. The CDR3 runs 14 residues. CDR3 nucleotides: TGTGCCAGCAGCCTAAGCCAGGGGAGACACGAGCAGTACTTC. It translates to CASSLSQGRHEQYF.

This clone was detected once. CDR3 region: CASRTGEGFNYEQYF. The CDR3 coding sequence is TGCGCCAGCCGCACGGGGGAGGGGTTCAACTACGAGCAGTACTTC. This rearrangement joins TRBV5-1 to TRBJ2-7; 7 nucleotides agree with TRBD2. The CDR3 has 15 residues. The V gene end was trimmed by 7 bases and the J gene end by 3 bases; junction bases not matched to a gene: 13. Germline values: CDR1 SGHRS, CDR2 YFSETQ.

The genes are TRBV7-6 and TRBJ1-1; no reliable D call. Germline CDR1 reads SGHVS; CDR2 reads FNYEAQ. The CDR3 is 13 amino acids. The ends were cut back, 5 bases at V and 7 bases at J, with 14 bases in the middle. CDR3 loop: CASSPRGQIEAFF. CDR3 nucleotide sequence: TGTGCCAGCAGCCCCCGAGGGCAGATTGAAGCTTTCTTT.